The rows below give T cell receptor beta chains drawn from one sample of a study of Graves' ophthalmopathy and Graves' hyperthyroidism. TCRdb analysed the multiplex PCR reads with MiXCR anew, one entry per CDR3 protein. The sample lists around 400,000 distinct CDR3 sequences, around 20% occurring once. Sequenced: peripheral blood. The receptors shown here come from a woman aged 18-30 years with stable Graves' hyperthyroidism. Both conserved end residues are part of each CDR3. The order of the fields is V gene, D gene, clone size, J gene, CDR3 protein, CDR3 DNA. A D gene is named only where the DNA matches it firmly. Clone size is given for some rows only: seen once, a few or many times, or a class if the clone is expanded.

v_call: TRBV30; d_call: NA; clone_size: many; j_call: TRBJ2-7; cdr3_aa: CAWNRAPGSSYEQYF; cdr3_nt: TGTGCCTGGAATAGAGCCCCCGGGAGCTCCTACGAGCAGTACTTC
v_call: TRBV10-3; d_call: NA; clone_size: NA; j_call: TRBJ1-1; cdr3_aa: CAIISGENTEAFF; cdr3_nt: TGTGCCATCATCTCCGGGGAAAACACTGAAGCTTTCTTT
v_call: TRBV6-2/TRBV6-3; d_call: NA; clone_size: many; j_call: TRBJ2-2; cdr3_aa: CASSYPGLNTGELFF; cdr3_nt: TGTGCCAGCAGTTACCCGGGACTGAACACCGGGGAGCTGTTTTTT
v_call: TRBV12-3/TRBV12-4; d_call: NA; clone_size: NA; j_call: TRBJ1-1; cdr3_aa: CASSLVQTEAFF; cdr3_nt: TGTGCCAGCAGTTTAGTGCAAACTGAAGCTTTCTTT
v_call: TRBV2; d_call: NA; clone_size: few; j_call: TRBJ2-5; cdr3_aa: CASSETQETQYF; cdr3_nt: TGCGCCAGCAGTGAAACCCAAGAGACCCAGTACTTC
v_call: TRBV10-3; d_call: NA; clone_size: many; j_call: TRBJ2-7; cdr3_aa: CAIGRIYEQYF; cdr3_nt: TGTGCCATCGGCAGAATCTACGAGCAGTACTTC
v_call: TRBV24-1; d_call: NA; clone_size: few; j_call: TRBJ2-7; cdr3_aa: CATSDEDSYEQYF; cdr3_nt: TGTGCCACCAGTGATGAGGACTCCTACGAGCAGTACTTC
v_call: TRBV6-5; d_call: NA; clone_size: many; j_call: TRBJ1-1; cdr3_aa: CASIVRGGTEAFF; cdr3_nt: TGTGCCAGCATAGTACGAGGGGGCACTGAAGCTTTCTTT
v_call: TRBV24-1; d_call: NA; clone_size: many; j_call: TRBJ2-5; cdr3_aa: CATSDTRTGLTETQYF; cdr3_nt: TGTGCCACCAGTGATACGAGGACAGGACTAACGGAGACCCAGTACTTC
v_call: TRBV25-1; d_call: NA; clone_size: NA; j_call: TRBJ1-2; cdr3_aa: CASKEGNYGYTF; cdr3_nt: TGTGCCAGCAAAGAGGGGAACTATGGCTACACCTTC
v_call: TRBV20-1; d_call: NA; clone_size: many; j_call: TRBJ2-7; cdr3_aa: CSAPQQGYGQYF; cdr3_nt: TGCAGTGCTCCACAACAGGGATACGGGCAGTACTTC
v_call: TRBV6-1; d_call: NA; clone_size: NA; j_call: TRBJ1-2; cdr3_aa: CASRGAVSNYGYTF; cdr3_nt: TGTGCCAGCAGAGGTGCAGTCAGTAACTATGGCTACACCTTC
v_call: TRBV6-2/TRBV6-3; d_call: NA; clone_size: NA; j_call: TRBJ1-1; cdr3_aa: CATGSQGSTTEAFF; cdr3_nt: TGTGCCACCGGGTCACAGGGATCGACCACTGAAGCTTTCTTT
v_call: TRBV7-8; d_call: TRBD2; clone_size: many; j_call: TRBJ2-2; cdr3_aa: CASSFRTSGRTGELFF; cdr3_nt: TGTGCCAGCAGCTTCCGGACTAGCGGGAGAACCGGGGAGCTGTTTTTT
v_call: TRBV11-3; d_call: NA; clone_size: NA; j_call: TRBJ2-7; cdr3_aa: CASSLEQGGEQYF; cdr3_nt: TGTGCCAGCAGCTTAGAGCAGGGGGGCGAGCAGTACTTC
v_call: TRBV27; d_call: NA; clone_size: many; j_call: TRBJ1-1; cdr3_aa: CASSLSNGGTEAFF; cdr3_nt: TGTGCCAGCAGTTTATCTAACGGGGGCACTGAAGCTTTCTTT
v_call: TRBV20-1; d_call: NA; clone_size: NA; j_call: TRBJ1-5; cdr3_aa: CSATQGNQPQHF; cdr3_nt: TGCAGTGCTACACAGGGCAATCAGCCCCAGCATTTT
v_call: TRBV27; d_call: NA; clone_size: many; j_call: TRBJ1-2; cdr3_aa: CASSSVATLPNNYGYTF; cdr3_nt: TGTGCCAGCAGTTCGGTCGCGACGCTCCCTAATAACTATGGCTACACCTTC
v_call: TRBV2; d_call: NA; clone_size: many; j_call: TRBJ1-5; cdr3_aa: CATQGDSNQPQHF; cdr3_nt: TGTGCCACCCAGGGAGATAGCAATCAGCCCCAGCATTTT
v_call: TRBV6-5; d_call: NA; clone_size: many; j_call: TRBJ1-1; cdr3_aa: CASKQGREFTEAFF; cdr3_nt: TGTGCCAGCAAACAGGGCCGAGAGTTCACTGAAGCTTTCTTT
v_call: TRBV12-3/TRBV12-4; d_call: NA; clone_size: many; j_call: TRBJ1-2; cdr3_aa: CASSLVGRHGYTF; cdr3_nt: TGTGCCAGCAGTTTAGTAGGGAGGCATGGCTACACCTTC
v_call: TRBV6-2/TRBV6-3; d_call: TRBD1; clone_size: many; j_call: TRBJ2-2; cdr3_aa: CASTKHRGQGPGELFF; cdr3_nt: TGTGCCAGCACCAAACACCGGGGACAGGGGCCCGGGGAGCTGTTTTTT
v_call: TRBV10-3; d_call: NA; clone_size: many; j_call: TRBJ1-2; cdr3_aa: CAINKGDSGPYGYTF; cdr3_nt: TGTGCCATCAACAAGGGAGACAGTGGGCCGTATGGCTACACCTTC
v_call: TRBV20-1; d_call: TRBD1; clone_size: NA; j_call: TRBJ1-2; cdr3_aa: CSANGQGDQLRGYTF; cdr3_nt: TGCAGTGCTAATGGACAGGGTGATCAACTACGGGGCTACACCTTC
v_call: TRBV20-1; d_call: NA; clone_size: many; j_call: TRBJ1-3; cdr3_aa: CSALNSPHGNTIYF; cdr3_nt: TGCAGTGCTCTAAATTCGCCTCATGGAAACACCATATATTTT
v_call: TRBV7-2; d_call: TRBD2; clone_size: NA; j_call: TRBJ2-5; cdr3_aa: CASSLVAAGGGETQYF; cdr3_nt: TGTGCCAGCAGCTTAGTCGCAGCGGGGGGGGGGGAGACCCAGTACTTC
v_call: TRBV24-1; d_call: NA; clone_size: many; j_call: TRBJ1-1; cdr3_aa: CATSDSDSMNTEAFF; cdr3_nt: TGTGCCACCAGTGATTCCGACAGCATGAACACTGAAGCTTTCTTT
v_call: TRBV20-1; d_call: TRBD1; clone_size: NA; j_call: TRBJ2-7; cdr3_aa: CSAREGFRDREFLSYEQYF; cdr3_nt: TGCAGTGCTAGAGAGGGCTTCCGGGACAGGGAATTCCTATCCTACGAGCAGTACTTC
v_call: TRBV12-3/TRBV12-4; d_call: TRBD1; clone_size: many; j_call: TRBJ2-2; cdr3_aa: CASSLEGQYPGELFF; cdr3_nt: TGTGCCAGCAGTTTAGAGGGACAGTACCCCGGGGAGCTGTTTTTT
v_call: TRBV6-5; d_call: NA; clone_size: many; j_call: TRBJ1-2; cdr3_aa: CASSYAPGADHGYTF; cdr3_nt: TGTGCCAGCAGTTACGCTCCCGGGGCAGACCATGGCTACACCTTC
v_call: TRBV11-2; d_call: NA; clone_size: many; j_call: TRBJ2-6; cdr3_aa: CASSFRGSGANVLTF; cdr3_nt: TGTGCCAGCAGCTTCCGGGGCTCTGGGGCCAACGTCCTGACTTTC
v_call: TRBV28; d_call: NA; clone_size: many; j_call: TRBJ2-7; cdr3_aa: CASSFPHYEQYF; cdr3_nt: TGTGCCAGCAGTTTCCCCCACTACGAGCAGTACTTC
v_call: TRBV28; d_call: NA; clone_size: many; j_call: TRBJ2-7; cdr3_aa: CASSFFQGYEQYF; cdr3_nt: TGTGCCAGCAGTTTCTTCCAGGGATACGAGCAGTACTTC
v_call: TRBV29-1; d_call: TRBD1; clone_size: many; j_call: TRBJ1-2; cdr3_aa: CSVGTGGDYGYTF; cdr3_nt: TGCAGCGTAGGGACAGGGGGCGACTATGGCTACACCTTC
v_call: TRBV20-1; d_call: NA; clone_size: many; j_call: TRBJ1-2; cdr3_aa: CSATYPRPAPTQIYGYTF; cdr3_nt: TGCAGTGCTACATATCCTCGGCCAGCACCTACCCAAATCTATGGCTACACCTTC
v_call: TRBV24-1; d_call: TRBD2; clone_size: NA; j_call: TRBJ2-5; cdr3_aa: CATSDPSGGQETQYF; cdr3_nt: TGTGCCACCAGTGATCCTAGCGGGGGGCAAGAGACCCAGTACTTC
v_call: TRBV7-3; d_call: TRBD2; clone_size: many; j_call: TRBJ2-7; cdr3_aa: CASSLNGGSGIGNSYEQYF; cdr3_nt: TGTGCCAGCAGCTTAAATGGCGGGAGTGGGATTGGGAACTCCTACGAGCAGTACTTC
v_call: TRBV20-1; d_call: NA; clone_size: many; j_call: TRBJ2-7; cdr3_aa: CSASISYEQYF; cdr3_nt: TGCAGTGCTAGTATAAGCTACGAGCAGTACTTC
v_call: TRBV2; d_call: NA; clone_size: many; j_call: TRBJ1-1; cdr3_aa: CASSSVETTEAFF; cdr3_nt: TGTGCCAGCAGCTCCGTAGAGACCACTGAAGCTTTCTTT
v_call: TRBV7-2; d_call: NA; clone_size: many; j_call: TRBJ1-1; cdr3_aa: CASSLAAGSNTEAFF; cdr3_nt: TGTGCCAGCAGTCTAGCAGCGGGTTCGAACACTGAAGCTTTCTTT
v_call: TRBV20-1; d_call: NA; clone_size: many; j_call: TRBJ1-2; cdr3_aa: CSARRGNGYTF; cdr3_nt: TGCAGTGCTAGACGGGGAAATGGCTACACCTTC
v_call: TRBV2; d_call: TRBD2; clone_size: many; j_call: TRBJ2-7; cdr3_aa: CASSEGVAGVYEQYF; cdr3_nt: TGTGCCAGCAGTGAGGGAGTAGCGGGAGTCTACGAGCAGTACTTC
v_call: TRBV29-1; d_call: NA; clone_size: many; j_call: TRBJ2-2; cdr3_aa: CSVRLVGRNTGELFF; cdr3_nt: TGCAGCGTCCGCCTCGTGGGGAGGAACACCGGGGAGCTGTTTTTT
v_call: TRBV6-2/TRBV6-3; d_call: NA; clone_size: many; j_call: TRBJ1-2; cdr3_aa: CASSYGARGGYGYTF; cdr3_nt: TGTGCCAGCAGTTACGGAGCCAGGGGAGGCTATGGCTACACCTTC
v_call: TRBV4-2; d_call: NA; clone_size: NA; j_call: TRBJ2-7; cdr3_aa: CASSQGREQYF; cdr3_nt: TGTGCCAGCAGCCAAGGGCGCGAGCAGTACTTC
v_call: TRBV6-5; d_call: NA; clone_size: many; j_call: TRBJ1-2; cdr3_aa: CASSYNRESGGYTF; cdr3_nt: TGTGCCAGCAGCTACAACAGGGAATCGGGCGGCTACACCTTC
v_call: TRBV3-1; d_call: NA; clone_size: many; j_call: TRBJ1-5; cdr3_aa: CASSPDGGHQPQHF; cdr3_nt: TGTGCCAGCAGCCCCGACGGGGGCCATCAGCCCCAGCATTTT
v_call: TRBV28; d_call: NA; clone_size: many; j_call: TRBJ1-2; cdr3_aa: CASSGRPGVSANYGYTF; cdr3_nt: TGTGCCAGCAGTGGACGACCAGGGGTATCGGCGAACTATGGCTACACCTTC